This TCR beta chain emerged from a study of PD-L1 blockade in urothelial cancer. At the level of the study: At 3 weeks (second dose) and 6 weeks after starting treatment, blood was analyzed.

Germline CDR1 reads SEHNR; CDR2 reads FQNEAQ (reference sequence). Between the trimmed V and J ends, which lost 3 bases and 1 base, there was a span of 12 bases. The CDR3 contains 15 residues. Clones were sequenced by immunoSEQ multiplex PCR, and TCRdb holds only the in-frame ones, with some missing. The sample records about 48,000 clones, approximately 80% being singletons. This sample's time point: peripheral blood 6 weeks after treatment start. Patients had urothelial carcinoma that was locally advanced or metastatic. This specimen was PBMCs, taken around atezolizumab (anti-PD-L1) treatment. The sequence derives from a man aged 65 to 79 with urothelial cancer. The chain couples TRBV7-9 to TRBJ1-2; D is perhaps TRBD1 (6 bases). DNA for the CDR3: TGTGCCAGCAGCTTCCCGACAGGAATTAACTATGGCTACACCTTC. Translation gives CASSFPTGINYGYTF.